The rows below give T cell receptor beta chains drawn from one sample of a study of chemoradiotherapy in HPV16-positive cancers. Method: immunoSEQ multiplex PCR; TCRdb's copy keeps in-frame clones and lacks some. Among around 53,000 clones listed, roughly 90% were seen once. Sequenced here: blood, sampled from a patient who underwent chemoradiotherapy. These receptor sequences come from a human donor with HPV-associated anogenital cancer. Each CDR3 is given with its conserved first and last residue. D genes are given only for firm matches. The size field is filled for only some rows; it gives once, few, many or a size class.

D gene: NA; J gene: TRBJ2-3; V gene: TRBV7-2; CDR3 length: 12; clone size: NA; CDR3 protein: CASSLLRDTQYF; CDR3 DNA: TGTGCCAGCAGCTTACTGCGGGATACGCAGTATTTT
D gene: NA; J gene: TRBJ2-1; V gene: TRBV9; CDR3 length: 16; clone size: NA; CDR3 protein: CASSATSSNSYNEQFF; CDR3 DNA: TGTGCCAGCAGCGCCACAAGCAGTAACTCCTACAATGAGCAGTTCTTC
D gene: NA; J gene: TRBJ2-1; V gene: TRBV7-9; CDR3 length: 13; clone size: NA; CDR3 protein: CASTGKEGSEQFF; CDR3 DNA: TGTGCCAGCACCGGGAAAGAGGGGAGTGAGCAGTTCTTC
D gene: NA; J gene: TRBJ1-3; V gene: TRBV9; CDR3 length: 16; clone size: NA; CDR3 protein: CASSVSTGLSGNTIYF; CDR3 DNA: TGTGCCAGCAGCGTGTCGACAGGACTCTCTGGAAACACCATATATTTT
D gene: NA; J gene: TRBJ1-2; V gene: TRBV19; CDR3 length: 20; clone size: once; CDR3 protein: CASSISLRRGVDSSPYGYTF; CDR3 DNA: TGTGCCAGTAGTATCTCACTACGTCGGGGTGTCGACTCGAGCCCCTATGGCTACACCTTC
D gene: TRBD1; J gene: TRBJ2-7; V gene: TRBV2; CDR3 length: 14; clone size: NA; CDR3 protein: CASNSGTGVYEQYF; CDR3 DNA: TGTGCCAGCAATTCCGGGACAGGGGTTTACGAGCAGTACTTC
D gene: TRBD1; J gene: TRBJ1-2; V gene: TRBV4-3; CDR3 length: 16; clone size: NA; CDR3 protein: CASSLGTGYVVHGYTF; CDR3 DNA: TGCGCCAGCAGCCTCGGGACAGGGTATGTGGTTCATGGCTACACCTTC
D gene: NA; J gene: TRBJ1-2; V gene: TRBV19; CDR3 length: 16; clone size: NA; CDR3 protein: CASTSGMGRTNYGYTF; CDR3 DNA: TGTGCCAGTACGTCTGGGATGGGCAGAACTAACTATGGCTACACCTTC
D gene: TRBD1; J gene: TRBJ2-2; V gene: TRBV5-4; CDR3 length: 15; clone size: NA; CDR3 protein: CASRPGQSNTGELFF; CDR3 DNA: TGTGCCAGCAGGCCGGGACAGTCGAACACCGGGGAGCTGTTTTTT
D gene: TRBD1; J gene: TRBJ1-2; V gene: TRBV5-1; CDR3 length: 14; clone size: few; CDR3 protein: CASSLTGGAGGYTF; CDR3 DNA: TGCGCCAGCAGCTTGACAGGGGGCGCGGGTGGCTACACCTTC
D gene: NA; J gene: TRBJ2-7; V gene: TRBV19; CDR3 length: 16; clone size: NA; CDR3 protein: CASSTGKGHGPYEQYF; CDR3 DNA: TGTGCCAGTAGTACGGGAAAGGGACATGGACCCTACGAGCAGTACTTC
D gene: NA; J gene: TRBJ1-1; V gene: TRBV7-6; CDR3 length: 15; clone size: NA; CDR3 protein: CASSLQAGLPMGAFF; CDR3 DNA: TGTGCCAGCAGCTTGCAAGCCGGGCTCCCGATGGGCGCTTTCTTT
D gene: NA; J gene: TRBJ2-2; V gene: TRBV4-1; CDR3 length: 15; clone size: NA; CDR3 protein: CASSVRQMNTGELFF; CDR3 DNA: TGCGCCAGCAGCGTACGGCAGATGAACACCGGGGAGCTGTTTTTT
D gene: NA; J gene: TRBJ2-2; V gene: TRBV11-2; CDR3 length: 15; clone size: NA; CDR3 protein: CASSIRYGDTGELFF; CDR3 DNA: TGTGCCAGCAGCATACGGTACGGGGACACCGGGGAGCTGTTTTTT
D gene: NA; J gene: TRBJ1-3; V gene: TRBV6-5; CDR3 length: 15; clone size: NA; CDR3 protein: CASSSTGRSGNTIYF; CDR3 DNA: TGTGCCAGCAGTTCGACAGGTCGCTCTGGAAACACCATATATTTT
D gene: NA; J gene: TRBJ1-4; V gene: TRBV23-1; CDR3 length: 14; clone size: few; CDR3 protein: CASSHVSGREKLFF; CDR3 DNA: TGCGCCAGCAGTCATGTCAGCGGACGGGAAAAACTGTTTTTT
D gene: NA; J gene: TRBJ2-1; V gene: TRBV7-6; CDR3 length: 16; clone size: NA; CDR3 protein: CASRLGLGSSYNEQFF; CDR3 DNA: TGTGCCAGCAGGCTTGGACTTGGTAGCTCCTACAATGAGCAGTTCTTC
D gene: NA; J gene: TRBJ1-6; V gene: TRBV19; CDR3 length: 12; clone size: once; CDR3 protein: CASSLLASPLHF; CDR3 DNA: TGTGCCAGTAGTCTACTCGCGTCCCCCCTCCACTTT
D gene: TRBD1; J gene: TRBJ1-3; V gene: TRBV19; CDR3 length: 16; clone size: NA; CDR3 protein: CASSSEGQRVGNTIYF; CDR3 DNA: TGTGCCAGTAGTAGCGAGGGACAGCGAGTTGGAAACACCATATATTTT
D gene: NA; J gene: TRBJ1-2; V gene: TRBV7-9; CDR3 length: 14; clone size: NA; CDR3 protein: CASTPAGAGYGYTF; CDR3 DNA: TGTGCCAGCACCCCCGCCGGGGCCGGCTATGGCTACACCTTC
D gene: NA; J gene: TRBJ1-1; V gene: TRBV27; CDR3 length: 14; clone size: NA; CDR3 protein: CASSPGRLNTEAFF; CDR3 DNA: TGTGCCAGCAGTCCCGGGAGACTGAACACTGAAGCTTTCTTT
D gene: NA; J gene: TRBJ2-7; V gene: TRBV6-1; CDR3 length: 12; clone size: NA; CDR3 protein: CASSQDHYEQYF; CDR3 DNA: TGTGCCAGCAGTCAGGACCATTACGAGCAGTACTTC
D gene: TRBD2; J gene: TRBJ2-3; V gene: TRBV7-9; CDR3 length: 16; clone size: once; CDR3 protein: CASSSGLAGSTDTQYF; CDR3 DNA: TGTGCCAGCAGCTCGGGACTAGCGGGTTCCACAGATACGCAGTATTTT
D gene: TRBD1; J gene: TRBJ2-2; V gene: TRBV19; CDR3 length: 15; clone size: NA; CDR3 protein: CASSPWTGAVGELFF; CDR3 DNA: TGTGCCAGTAGTCCATGGACAGGGGCGGTCGGGGAGCTGTTTTTT
D gene: TRBD2; J gene: TRBJ2-7; V gene: TRBV7-2; CDR3 length: 15; clone size: NA; CDR3 protein: CASSLWTSGSHEQYF; CDR3 DNA: TGTGCCAGCAGCTTATGGACTAGCGGGAGTCACGAGCAGTACTTC
D gene: NA; J gene: TRBJ2-6; V gene: TRBV5-1; CDR3 length: 17; clone size: NA; CDR3 protein: CASRPEGISSGANVLTF; CDR3 DNA: TGCGCCAGCCGCCCGGAAGGGATCAGCTCTGGGGCCAACGTCCTGACTTTC
D gene: NA; J gene: TRBJ2-2; V gene: TRBV7-6; CDR3 length: 14; clone size: NA; CDR3 protein: CASSLSVGTGELFF; CDR3 DNA: TGTGCCAGCAGCTTATCGGTCGGCACCGGGGAGCTGTTTTTT
D gene: TRBD1; J gene: TRBJ1-2; V gene: TRBV6-5; CDR3 length: 14; clone size: NA; CDR3 protein: CASSTETGPYGYTF; CDR3 DNA: TGTGCCAGCAGTACCGAGACAGGGCCCTATGGCTACACCTTC
D gene: NA; J gene: TRBJ1-6; V gene: TRBV6-6; CDR3 length: 13; clone size: NA; CDR3 protein: CASRGTGNSPLHF; CDR3 DNA: TGTGCCAGCCGGGGGACGGGGAATTCACCCCTCCACTTT
D gene: NA; J gene: TRBJ2-1; V gene: TRBV2; CDR3 length: 15; clone size: NA; CDR3 protein: CASSVISGAYNEQFF; CDR3 DNA: TGTGCCAGCAGTGTGATTAGCGGAGCCTACAATGAGCAGTTCTTC
D gene: TRBD2; J gene: TRBJ2-2; V gene: TRBV9; CDR3 length: 15; clone size: NA; CDR3 protein: CASSVVGGESGELFF; CDR3 DNA: TGTGCCAGCAGCGTGGTGGGAGGGGAGAGCGGGGAGCTGTTTTTT
D gene: NA; J gene: TRBJ2-7; V gene: TRBV6-1; CDR3 length: 13; clone size: NA; CDR3 protein: CASTQRTAYEQYF; CDR3 DNA: TGTGCCAGCACCCAACGTACGGCCTACGAGCAGTACTTC
D gene: NA; J gene: TRBJ1-1; V gene: TRBV7-9; CDR3 length: 13; clone size: NA; CDR3 protein: CASSWGRDTEAFF; CDR3 DNA: TGTGCCAGCAGCTGGGGTCGGGACACTGAAGCTTTCTTT
D gene: NA; J gene: TRBJ2-3; V gene: TRBV6-6; CDR3 length: 15; clone size: NA; CDR3 protein: CASTAGEGGTDTQYF; CDR3 DNA: TGTGCCAGCACCGCAGGGGAGGGAGGCACAGATACGCAGTATTTT
D gene: NA; J gene: TRBJ1-1; V gene: TRBV10-2; CDR3 length: 15; clone size: NA; CDR3 protein: CASTTSGTVNTEAFF; CDR3 DNA: TGCGCCAGCACTACCTCCGGGACGGTGAACACTGAAGCTTTCTTT
D gene: NA; J gene: TRBJ2-7; V gene: TRBV12-5; CDR3 length: 13; clone size: once; CDR3 protein: CASGLGTNYEQYF; CDR3 DNA: TGTGCTAGTGGTTTGGGGACCAACTACGAGCAGTACTTC
D gene: TRBD2; J gene: TRBJ2-2; V gene: TRBV5-4; CDR3 length: 16; clone size: NA; CDR3 protein: CASSRGRDGNTGELFF; CDR3 DNA: TGTGCCAGCAGCCGGGGGAGGGATGGAAACACCGGGGAGCTGTTTTTT
D gene: NA; J gene: TRBJ2-5; V gene: TRBV5-6; CDR3 length: 15; clone size: NA; CDR3 protein: CASSLDQGRGETQYF; CDR3 DNA: TGTGCCAGCAGCTTGGATCAGGGGAGGGGAGAGACCCAGTACTTC
D gene: NA; J gene: TRBJ2-2; V gene: TRBV5-1; CDR3 length: 12; clone size: few; CDR3 protein: CASNSVPGELFF; CDR3 DNA: TGCGCCAGCAATTCCGTCCCCGGGGAGCTGTTTTTT
D gene: NA; J gene: TRBJ1-1; V gene: TRBV29-1; CDR3 length: 14; clone size: NA; CDR3 protein: CSAGGAGALTEAFF; CDR3 DNA: TGCAGCGCTGGGGGGGCGGGGGCGCTCACTGAAGCTTTCTTT
D gene: NA; J gene: TRBJ1-6; V gene: TRBV5-4; CDR3 length: 15; clone size: NA; CDR3 protein: CASSSRGGRDSPLHF; CDR3 DNA: TGTGCCAGCAGCTCGAGGGGAGGGAGGGATTCACCCCTCCACTTT
D gene: NA; J gene: TRBJ2-7; V gene: TRBV7-2; CDR3 length: 15; clone size: NA; CDR3 protein: CASSLPGSVSYEQYF; CDR3 DNA: TGTGCCAGCAGCTTACCAGGGTCGGTCTCCTACGAGCAGTACTTC
D gene: TRBD1; J gene: TRBJ1-5; V gene: TRBV29-1; CDR3 length: 13; clone size: NA; CDR3 protein: CSAGTGDNQPQHF; CDR3 DNA: TGCAGCGCTGGGACAGGGGACAATCAGCCCCAGCATTTT
D gene: NA; J gene: TRBJ1-5; V gene: TRBV6-6; CDR3 length: 14; clone size: once; CDR3 protein: CASSYRGGNQPQHF; CDR3 DNA: TGTGCCAGCAGTTACAGGGGTGGCAATCAGCCCCAGCATTTT
D gene: TRBD1; J gene: TRBJ2-7; V gene: TRBV5-1; CDR3 length: 14; clone size: once; CDR3 protein: CASSRDRAGDEQYF; CDR3 DNA: TGCGCCAGCAGCCGGGACAGGGCAGGCGACGAGCAGTACTTC
D gene: NA; J gene: TRBJ2-5; V gene: TRBV7-6; CDR3 length: 15; clone size: NA; CDR3 protein: CASSRLGQGIETQYF; CDR3 DNA: TGTGCCAGCAGTCGTCTAGGTCAGGGGATAGAGACCCAGTACTTC
D gene: TRBD1; J gene: TRBJ1-2; V gene: TRBV11-2; CDR3 length: 19; clone size: NA; CDR3 protein: CASSLVRTGTRHLEYGYTF; CDR3 DNA: TGTGCCAGCAGCTTAGTAAGGACAGGGACACGGCACTTAGAATATGGCTACACCTTC
D gene: NA; J gene: TRBJ2-1; V gene: TRBV4-3; CDR3 length: 16; clone size: NA; CDR3 protein: CASSQDYGGTHNEQFF; CDR3 DNA: TGCGCCAGCAGCCAAGATTATGGCGGGACCCACAATGAGCAGTTCTTC
D gene: NA; J gene: TRBJ1-2; V gene: TRBV5-1; CDR3 length: 16; clone size: NA; CDR3 protein: CASSFRMSGMIHGYTF; CDR3 DNA: TGCGCCAGCAGCTTCCGAATGTCAGGGATGATACATGGCTACACCTTC
D gene: NA; J gene: TRBJ2-2; V gene: TRBV30; CDR3 length: 16; clone size: NA; CDR3 protein: CAWSVLRGPVTGELFF; CDR3 DNA: TGTGCCTGGAGTGTACTAAGAGGGCCGGTCACCGGGGAGCTGTTTTTT
D gene: NA; J gene: TRBJ1-5; V gene: TRBV4-1; CDR3 length: 15; clone size: NA; CDR3 protein: CASSQGDNSNQPQHF; CDR3 DNA: TGCGCCAGCAGCCAAGGGGACAATAGCAATCAGCCCCAGCATTTT
D gene: TRBD1; J gene: TRBJ2-7; V gene: TRBV10-2; CDR3 length: 15; clone size: NA; CDR3 protein: CATSAPGQGANEQYF; CDR3 DNA: TGCGCCACCAGTGCCCCGGGACAGGGGGCCAACGAGCAGTACTTC
D gene: NA; J gene: TRBJ1-5; V gene: TRBV2; CDR3 length: 13; clone size: NA; CDR3 protein: CASTPGRNQPQHF; CDR3 DNA: TGTGCCAGCACGCCAGGGCGGAATCAGCCCCAGCATTTT
D gene: TRBD2; J gene: TRBJ2-5; V gene: TRBV5-6; CDR3 length: 16; clone size: NA; CDR3 protein: CASSHSLAGIRETQYF; CDR3 DNA: TGTGCCAGCAGCCACTCACTAGCGGGAATTCGCGAGACCCAGTACTTC
D gene: NA; J gene: TRBJ2-3; V gene: TRBV12-5; CDR3 length: 15; clone size: NA; CDR3 protein: CASGPGHQGTDTQYF; CDR3 DNA: TGTGCTAGTGGCCCGGGACATCAGGGGACAGATACGCAGTATTTT
D gene: NA; J gene: TRBJ1-6; V gene: TRBV15; CDR3 length: 15; clone size: NA; CDR3 protein: CATSTQRALSSPLHF; CDR3 DNA: TGTGCCACCAGCACCCAAAGGGCCCTATCTTCACCCCTCCACTTT
D gene: NA; J gene: TRBJ2-7; V gene: TRBV7-9; CDR3 length: 17; clone size: NA; CDR3 protein: CASSHSGGGDVSYEQYF; CDR3 DNA: TGTGCCAGCAGCCATTCGGGGGGCGGGGATGTCTCCTACGAGCAGTACTTC
D gene: NA; J gene: TRBJ1-5; V gene: TRBV5-5; CDR3 length: 15; clone size: NA; CDR3 protein: CASSLNYREGQPQHF; CDR3 DNA: TGTGCCAGCAGCTTGAATTACAGGGAGGGTCAGCCCCAGCATTTT
D gene: TRBD2; J gene: TRBJ2-7; V gene: TRBV9; CDR3 length: 17; clone size: NA; CDR3 protein: CASTPGTSGRDSYEQYF; CDR3 DNA: TGTGCCAGCACACCCGGGACTAGCGGGAGGGACTCCTACGAGCAGTACTTC
D gene: NA; J gene: TRBJ1-1; V gene: TRBV7-2; CDR3 length: 14; clone size: NA; CDR3 protein: CASSLTRENTEAFF; CDR3 DNA: TGTGCCAGCAGCTTGACCAGGGAGAACACTGAAGCTTTCTTT